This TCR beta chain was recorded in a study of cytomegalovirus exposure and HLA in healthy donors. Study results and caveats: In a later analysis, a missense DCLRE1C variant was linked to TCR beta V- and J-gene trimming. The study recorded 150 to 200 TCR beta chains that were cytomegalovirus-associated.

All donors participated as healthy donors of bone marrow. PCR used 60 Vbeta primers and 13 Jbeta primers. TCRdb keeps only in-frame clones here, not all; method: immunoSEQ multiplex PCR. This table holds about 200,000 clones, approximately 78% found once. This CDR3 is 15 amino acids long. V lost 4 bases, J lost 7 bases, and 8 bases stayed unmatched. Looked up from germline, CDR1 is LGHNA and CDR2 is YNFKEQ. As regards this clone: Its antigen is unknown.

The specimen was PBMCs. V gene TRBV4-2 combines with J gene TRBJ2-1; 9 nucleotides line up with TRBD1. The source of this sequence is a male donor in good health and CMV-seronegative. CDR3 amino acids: CASSPDGTGLNEQFF. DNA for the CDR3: TGTGCCAGCAGCCCGGACGGGACAGGGTTGAATGAGCAGTTCTTC.